This T cell receptor beta chain was sequenced in a study of cytomegalovirus exposure and HLA in healthy donors. Overall study: The roughly 670 first-cohort repertoires and the 120 or so validation repertoires shared the same platform, a later analysis reported.

Generated by immunoSEQ multiplex PCR, the TCRdb table keeps only in-frame clones and is missing some. The repertoire holds 71,000 or so clones, with roughly 95% as singletons. General study findings and limits: Most observed TCR sequences were rare, whereas some public TCRs were detected in many donors. The listing of roughly 160 TCR beta chains classed them as cytomegalovirus-associated.

The germline V gene encodes CDR1 MGHRA and CDR2 YSYEKL. Unmatched junction bases numbered 6, after V lost 3 bases and J lost 5 bases. The CDR3 is 15 amino acids. A note on this clone: The target antigen is unknown.

This TCR was sampled from a woman aged 18-29 years in good health and CMV-seropositive. Input material: PBMCs. The chain joins TRBV4-1 to TRBJ2-1; 8 positions agree with TRBD2. The CDR3 region has the DNA TGCGCCAGCAGCCACTTGGGGCGGGGGGACAATGAGCAGTTCTTC. Amino acids: CASSHLGRGDNEQFF.